This is a list of T cell receptor beta chains from one sample in a study of T cell therapy after organ transplantation. The data were produced by immunoSEQ multiplex PCR, yet TCRdb's version contains in-frame clones alone and is incomplete. The sample holds hundreds of clones, roughly four fifths seen once. These TCRs' antigens remain unknown. The input for sequencing was CD8+ T cells from blood, taken after autologous CMV-specific T cell therapy. These receptors all come from a human patient who had received a solid organ transplant and had CMV disease. Some T cells may be provided by the graft donor. The CDR3 runs from the conserved cysteine through the conserved F or W. A D gene is named only where the DNA matches it firmly. Not every row has a clone size; where given, it reads once, few, many or a size class.

>TRBJ2-1|-|TRBV28|-|12
TGTGCCAGCAGTTTTGAGGACAATGAGCAGTTCTTC
CASSFEDNEQFF
>TRBJ2-7|-|TRBV4-3|-|15
TGCGCCAGCAGCCAAGATCGGGGGTTCTCCTACGAGCAGTACTTC
CASSQDRGFSYEQYF
>TRBJ1-1|-|TRBV7-3|-|15
TGTGCCAGCAGCTTATCTGGGACGGGGAACACTGAAGCTTTCTTT
CASSLSGTGNTEAFF
>TRBJ2-7|-|TRBV2|-|10
TGTGCCAGCTGCGGATACGAGCAGTACTTC
CASCGYEQYF
>TRBJ1-4|-|TRBV6-6|TRBD1|15
TGTGCCAGCAGTTCGGGACAGGGGGTGGATGAAAAACTGTTTTTT
CASSSGQGVDEKLFF
>TRBJ2-2|once|TRBV7-8|-|14
TGTGCCAGCCAGGAGGGAACAAACACCGGGGAGCTGTTTTTT
CASQEGTNTGELFF
>TRBJ2-2|-|TRBV6-5|TRBD2|14
TGTGCCAGCAGTTCGGGAGGGTTCACCGGGGAGCTGTTTTTT
CASSSGGFTGELFF
>TRBJ2-3|-|TRBV7-8|-|11
TGTGCCACCCTAGCGACAGATACGCAGTATTTT
CATLATDTQYF
>TRBJ2-6|-|TRBV5-6|-|15
TGTGCCAGCGCCCTGAGGGGGGGCTGGGCCAACGTCCTGACTTTC
CASALRGGWANVLTF
>TRBJ2-5|-|TRBV5-5|TRBD1|14
TGTGCCAGCAGCTTAGGAACAGGGGAAGAGACCCAGTACTTC
CASSLGTGEETQYF
>TRBJ2-2|-|TRBV6-4|TRBD1|19
TGTGCCAGCAGTGACGAGGGACAGGGACCCTTAAGGAACACCGGGGAGCTGTTTTTT
CASSDEGQGPLRNTGELFF
>TRBJ2-7|-|TRBV4-3|TRBD2|16
TGCGCCAGCAGCCAAGAGGGACTAGCGGAACCCTACGAGCAGTACTTC
CASSQEGLAEPYEQYF
>TRBJ2-2|-|TRBV2|-|19
TGTGCCAGCAGTGAAGGCGTCCGTGTTGGGGATTCGAACACCGGGGAGCTGTTTTTT
CASSEGVRVGDSNTGELFF
>TRBJ1-1|-|TRBV5-6|TRBD1|14
TGTGCCAGCAGCCCCTCCGGGACAGGGTTTGAAGCTTTCTTT
CASSPSGTGFEAFF
>TRBJ2-1|-|TRBV23-1|TRBD2|18
TGCGCCAGCAGTCAACTCATTAAAACGACTAGCGAGCACAATGAGCAGTTCTTC
CASSQLIKTTSEHNEQFF
>TRBJ1-3|once|TRBV11-3|-|14
TGTGCCAGCAGCTTAGACAGGGGTGGAAACACCATATATTTT
CASSLDRGGNTIYF
>TRBJ2-7|-|TRBV9|TRBD2|16
TGTGCCAGCAGCGTCGGGACTAGCGTACGGTCCTACGAGCAGTACTTC
CASSVGTSVRSYEQYF
>TRBJ1-1|-|TRBV5-1|-|13
TGCGCCAGCAGCTTGGGAGGGGAGACTGAAGCTTTCTTT
CASSLGGETEAFF
>TRBJ2-7|-|TRBV4-3|-|14
TGCGCCAGCAGCCAAGATCGAAGTGGGAGCGAGCAGTACTTC
CASSQDRSGSEQYF
>TRBJ1-4|-|TRBV28|-|11
TGTGCCAGCAGCCCATATGAAAAACTGTTTTTT
CASSPYEKLFF
>TRBJ2-7|few|TRBV7-6|-|14
TGTGCCAGCAGCTTAGATGTGCCAACCTACGAGCAGTACTTC
CASSLDVPTYEQYF
>TRBJ1-5|-|TRBV4-1|-|14
TGCGCCAGCAGCCATCCCCAGGGATCTCAGCCCCAGCATTTT
CASSHPQGSQPQHF
>TRBJ1-6|-|TRBV2|-|14
TGTGCCAGCAGTGATGAGACATTCAATTCACCCCTCCACTTT
CASSDETFNSPLHF